This T cell receptor (beta chain) was recovered during a study of CD8 T cells in Susac syndrome. In this sample, this clonotype turned up a few times. CD8+ and CD4+ T cells taken from blood had their TCR beta sequenced. TEMRA cells were enriched by FACS, and CD4+ and CD8+ T cells were negatively isolated. Random hexamers served to reverse transcribe roughly 0.5 to 1 ug RNA. TCR beta CDR3 was amplified by immunoSEQ multiplex PCR. This amplification extended across 54 Vbeta and 13 Jbeta segments. TCRdb re-called the immunoSEQ multiplex PCR reads through MiXCR, storing one row per CDR3 protein. The sample shows about 180,000 distinct CDR3 sequences, 90% to 97% of them seen only once. Sequenced sample: CD4+ T cells from PBMCs. The TCR was taken from a human donor with multiple sclerosis.

In nucleotides, the CDR3 is TGTGCCAGTAGTACGCAGGGTTGGCGTGGCTACACCTTC. This sequence encodes CASSTQGWRGYTF. The V gene is TRBV19, the J gene TRBJ1-2; perhaps TRBD1 as D (5 bases). V dropped 4 bases and J dropped 7 bases, with 13 bases sitting between them. CDR3 size: 13 residues. Germline CDR1 is LNHDA and CDR2 is SQIVND (reference sequence).